A selection of T cell receptor beta chains follows, all from one sample in a study of blood T cell repertoires in COVID-19. Measured with immunoSEQ multiplex PCR; TCRdb has only the in-frame clones, and not every one. Seen here are about 310,000 clones, around 84% observed once, and the top ten hold around 1.9%. Sequencing used PBMCs or T cells enriched from blood (not recorded which). These receptors were taken from a woman aged 25 to 45 who had been exposed to COVID-19. The CDR3 runs from the conserved cysteine through the conserved F or W. Fields, in order: CDR3 protein, V gene, clone size, J gene. Clone size is shown for a subset of rows, as once, few, many or a class of expanded clone.

CDR3: CASSSEQGGRTEAFF
V: TRBV7-3
size: -
J: TRBJ1-1

CDR3: CASSPPMGRAFF
V: TRBV12-3/TRBV12-4
size: -
J: TRBJ1-1

CDR3: CASSVDRDSGNTIYF
V: TRBV9
size: -
J: TRBJ1-3

CDR3: CASSYGAGNTIYF
V: TRBV6-5
size: -
J: TRBJ1-3

CDR3: CATSDFRGADGYTF
V: TRBV24-1
size: -
J: TRBJ1-2

CDR3: CASGQGSSYEQYF
V: TRBV28
size: -
J: TRBJ2-7

CDR3: CASSLQGAAEAFF
V: TRBV19
size: -
J: TRBJ1-1

CDR3: CSVANRGNTEAFF
V: TRBV29-1
size: -
J: TRBJ1-1

CDR3: CASSPTGGRGYTF
V: TRBV27
size: -
J: TRBJ1-2

CDR3: CASSPYGGTDTQYF
V: TRBV5-1
size: -
J: TRBJ2-3

CDR3: CASSLRETQYF
V: TRBV12-3/TRBV12-4
size: -
J: TRBJ2-5

CDR3: CASSYGGPSGNTIYF
V: TRBV6-5
size: -
J: TRBJ1-3

CDR3: CASSLTDNQPQHF
V: TRBV18
size: -
J: TRBJ1-5

CDR3: CASSLQSPLAGPRPYGYTF
V: TRBV27
size: once
J: TRBJ1-2

CDR3: CASSFPRDEQFF
V: TRBV7-9
size: -
J: TRBJ2-1

CDR3: CASSQEPGQGANIQYF
V: TRBV4-2
size: -
J: TRBJ2-4

CDR3: CASKGPGGVKLFF
V: TRBV12-3/TRBV12-4
size: once
J: TRBJ1-4

CDR3: CASSDREWNRGVAGANVLTF
V: TRBV6-4
size: -
J: TRBJ2-6

CDR3: CASSSYMGNQPQHF
V: TRBV6-5
size: -
J: TRBJ1-5

CDR3: CASSIDSGEYGYTF
V: TRBV11-2
size: -
J: TRBJ1-2

CDR3: CASSSRGQGAFEKLFF
V: TRBV5-6
size: few
J: TRBJ1-4

CDR3: CASSQGTVGANVLTF
V: TRBV3-1/TRBV3-2
size: -
J: TRBJ2-6

CDR3: CASSLKTGTDQPQHF
V: TRBV27
size: -
J: TRBJ1-5

CDR3: CASSQDGTGLLKLFF
V: TRBV3-1/TRBV3-2
size: -
J: TRBJ1-4

CDR3: CASSGGSIVDEQYF
V: TRBV19
size: -
J: TRBJ2-7

CDR3: CASSPQGGSMNEKLFF
V: TRBV28
size: -
J: TRBJ1-4

CDR3: CASQRGTGELFF
V: TRBV10-2
size: -
J: TRBJ2-2

CDR3: CASIDRVYNSPLHF
V: TRBV28
size: few
J: TRBJ1-6

CDR3: CASSRLYPTDTTNEKLFF
V: TRBV18
size: -
J: TRBJ1-4

CDR3: CASSREGANTEAFF
V: TRBV7-9
size: -
J: TRBJ1-1

CDR3: CASSQDLSGQGVIGYTF
V: TRBV4-3
size: -
J: TRBJ1-2

CDR3: CASSIPNQPQHF
V: TRBV19
size: -
J: TRBJ1-5